Each of the 28 T cell receptor beta chains below was sequenced from the same sample in a study of OX40 agonist ivuxolimab in advanced cancers. The data were produced by immunoSEQ multiplex PCR, yet TCRdb's version contains in-frame clones alone and is incomplete. The sample shows 30,000 to 40,000 clones, less than 90% of them seen only once. Sequenced material: CD4+ or CD8+ T cells sorted from blood, taken in a trial of the OX40 agonist ivuxolimab. Every receptor here comes from an adult with an advanced solid tumor such as melanoma, head and neck, liver or kidney cancer.

The chain couples TRBV5-1 to TRBJ1-2; the D gene is possibly TRBD1 (6 bases). Germline V gene sequence: CDR1 SGHRS, CDR2 YFSETQ. The germline V and J ends were trimmed by 4 bases and 3 bases, with 16 bases remaining between them. This CDR3 is built from 15 residues. The CDR3 DNA reads as TGCGCCAGCAGCCAGACAGGTGGCGGCGACTATGGCTACACCTTC. As protein: CASSQTGGGDYGYTF.

The chain uses TRBV19 and TRBJ1-5, with D possibly being TRBD1 (5 bases). Germline V lookup: CDR1 LNHDA, CDR2 SQIVND (reference sequence). Trimming shortened V by 2 bases and J by 1 base, and 9 bases separated the two germline ends. The CDR3 runs 15 residues. CDR3 sequence (DNA): TGTGCCAGTAGTATAACAGGAATAAGCAATCAGCCCCAGCATTTT. It codes for CASSITGISNQPQHF.

V and J are TRBV4-1 and TRBJ1-6, with a weak D call TRBD1 (5 bases). CDR1 and CDR2 (germline): MGHRA, YSYEKL. Trimming left V 4 bases short and J 8 bases short, with 9 bases between. CDR3 length: 13 amino acids. CDR3 DNA sequence: TGCGCCAGCAGCCGGGAGGGGTATTCACCCCTCCACTTT. Translation: CASSREGYSPLHF.

The chain has TRBV7-9 and TRBJ1-3; weak D call: TRBD1 (6 bases). From germline, CDR1 is SEHNR and CDR2 FQNEAQ (reference sequence). The V gene lost 5 bases and the J gene lost 2 bases, with 19 bases spanning the gap. This CDR3 is built from 17 residues. The CDR3: CASSAITGWGPGNTIYF. The CDR3, as DNA: TGTGCCAGCAGCGCAATAACCGGCTGGGGGCCTGGAAACACCATATATTTT.

In its sample, this clone was seen a few times. This chain uses TRBV14 with TRBJ1-2, with D hard to call. CDR1 is SGHDN, CDR2 FVKESK, per germline. CDR3 length: 12 residues. Trimming removed 1 base at V and 7 bases at J, with 7 bases between. The CDR3 DNA reads TGTGCCAGCAGCCAAGGACGGGGTGGCTACACCTTC. Protein product: CASSQGRGGYTF.

The rearrangement joins TRBV5-4 to TRBJ2-5; no reliable D call. The CDR3 sequence is 13 residues long. Germline lookup yields CDR1 SGHNT and CDR2 YYREEE (reference sequence). The ends were cut back, 3 bases at V and 5 bases at J, with 11 bases in the middle. The CDR3 region is CASSSRAMETQYF. The DNA for the CDR3 is TGTGCCAGCAGCTCCCGGGCAATGGAGACCCAGTACTTC.

This clone has only a few counts. The gene calls are TRBV7-9 and TRBJ1-4; D is possibly TRBD1 (6 bases). CDR1 SEHNR and CDR2 FQNEAQ come from the germline V gene (reference sequence). V shed 6 bases and J shed 5 bases, with 16 bases lying between them. The CDR3 covers 15 residues. CDR3 region: CASRAQGAPNEKLFF. In DNA form, the CDR3 reads TGTGCCAGCAGGGCACAGGGAGCTCCGAATGAAAAACTGTTTTTT.

The V gene is TRBV5-1, the J gene TRBJ1-4, with D possibly TRBD1 on 5 matching bases. CDR1 SGHRS and CDR2 YFSETQ come from the germline V gene. V was trimmed by 0 bases and J by 7 bases, leaving 13 bases between them. This CDR3 has 15 amino acids. The CDR3 reads CASSLVAGMGEKLFF. Written as DNA, the CDR3 is TGCGCCAGCAGCTTGGTAGCAGGGATGGGTGAAAAACTGTTTTTT.

The genes are TRBV5-5 and TRBJ1-5, with D possibly matching TRBD1 (5 bases). The ends were cut back, 3 bases at V and 6 bases at J, with 13 bases in the middle. This CDR3 is built from 14 residues. The germline V gene has CDR1 SGHKS and CDR2 YYEKEE (reference sequence). CDR3 DNA sequence: TGTGCCAGCAGCTCCAGGGAATTCGGTCAGCCCCAGCATTTT. Protein: CASSSREFGQPQHF.

This clone was counted once. The gene calls are TRBV2 and TRBJ1-2, with D tentatively TRBD1 (5 bases). The germline V gene has CDR1 SNHLY and CDR2 FYNNEI. V gave up 5 bases and J gave up 8 bases, with 18 bases separating them. The CDR3 spans 14 residues. The CDR3 reads CASSWTTGLQGYTF. As DNA, the CDR3 is TGTGCCAGCAGTTGGACAACCGGCCTTCAAGGCTACACCTTC. Looking up the rest from reference TRBV2 and TRBJ1-2 gives the full variable domain: EPEVTQTPSHQVTQMGQEVILRCVPISNHLYFYWYRQILGQKVEFLVSFYNNEISEKSEIFDDQFSVERPDGSNFTLKIRSTKLEDSAMYFCASSWTTGLQGYTFGSGTRLTVV.

The gene calls are TRBV18 and TRBJ1-4, with no clear D. Germline lookup yields CDR1 KGHSH and CDR2 LQKENI. This CDR3 spans 14 amino acids. Trimming left V 3 bases short and J 7 bases short, with 12 bases between. DNA of the CDR3: TGTGCCAGCTCACCTTCCGGGGAAATTGAAAAACTGTTTTTT. It codes for CASSPSGEIEKLFF.

This chain links TRBV6-6 with TRBJ2-7, with D perhaps matching TRBD1 (6 bases). Germline V CDR1 and CDR2: MNHNY, SVGAGI (reference sequence). This CDR3 comprises 13 residues. V lost 5 bases to trimming and J lost 5 bases, with 13 bases between them. The CDR3 protein is CASSQTGSDEQYF. The CDR3 DNA reads TGTGCCAGCAGTCAAACAGGGTCAGACGAGCAGTACTTC.

This chain links TRBV2 with TRBJ1-3; the D is unclear. Germline CDR1 is SNHLY and CDR2 is FYNNEI. The V end lost 9 bases, the J end lost 6 bases, and 21 bases lay between the germline ends. The CDR3 totals 15 residues. The CDR3 sequence is CASLLTRHMLNTIYF. DNA for the CDR3: TGTGCCAGTCTCCTGACCCGTCACATGTTAAACACCATATATTTT.

V is TRBV6-6 and J is TRBJ1-2; 7 nucleotides agree with TRBD1. CDR1 MNHNY and CDR2 SVGAGI come from the germline V gene (reference sequence). The length of the CDR3 is 12 residues. V was clipped by 6 bases and J by 6 bases; unmatched bases: 4. The CDR3 DNA reads as TGTGCCAGCAGCTACAGGGGCGATGGCTACACCTTC. Its translation is CASSYRGDGYTF.

J is TRBJ2-3 and V is TRBV29-1; D tentatively fits TRBD1 or TRBD2 (5 bases each). V was trimmed by 3 bases and J by 4 bases, leaving 20 bases between them. In germline, CDR1 is SQVTM, CDR2 ANQGSEA. CDR3 length equals 16 residues. The CDR3 bases are TGCAGCGTTGATTATCGGATTGGGGGTAGTGCAGATACGCAGTATTTT. This gives the protein CSVDYRIGGSADTQYF.

The gene calls are TRBV18 and TRBJ2-7; TRBD2 is a possible D gene (5 bases). With 3 bases removed from V and 6 bases from J, the gap between germline ends came to 12 bases. CDR1 and CDR2 from the germline V gene are KGHSH and LQKENI. This CDR3 is built from 13 residues. CDR3 residues: CASSPNGVGEQYF. The CDR3, as DNA: TGTGCCAGCTCACCCAACGGGGTTGGCGAGCAGTACTTC.

The chain joins TRBV6-1 to TRBJ2-1, with 8 bases identical to TRBD2. The CDR3 runs to 15 residues. V shed 7 bases and J 4 bases; nucleotides not matched to a gene: 9. Per the germline V gene, CDR1 is MNHNS and CDR2 is SASEGT. The DNA for the CDR3 is TGTGCCAGCAAACTGGGACTAGGCTTGTACAATGAGCAGTTCTTC. It yields the protein CASKLGLGLYNEQFF.

The V gene is TRBV18, the J gene TRBJ2-6, with D possibly matching TRBD2 (5 bases). With 3 bases removed from V and 2 bases from J, the gap between germline ends came to 14 bases. Germline loops: CDR1 KGHSH, CDR2 LQKENI. This CDR3 contains 17 residues. For the CDR3, the DNA is TGTGCCAGCTCACCCTACCGGGGTGGTACTGGGGCCAACGTCCTGACTTTC. Translated, it gives CASSPYRGGTGANVLTF.

The J gene is TRBJ2-1, the V gene TRBV15, with D possibly TRBD2 on 6 matching bases. Germline V CDR1 and CDR2: LNHNV, YYDKDF (reference sequence). The CDR3 totals 17 residues. V dropped 1 base and J dropped 5 bases, with 18 bases sitting between them. The CDR3 is CATSRGRGIANNNEQFF. The CDR3 region has the DNA TGTGCCACCAGCAGAGGTCGGGGGATAGCGAATAACAATGAGCAGTTCTTC.

The chain joins TRBV1 to TRBJ2-3; the table gives TRBD2 as D, unverified against the DNA. TRBV1 is assigned pseudogene status. The CDR3 has 15 residues. DNA for the CDR3: TGCACCAGCAGCACACTAGGTTCTGTCTCAGATACGCAGTATTTT. Translation gives CTSSTLGSVSDTQYF.

The chain joins TRBV6-6 to TRBJ1-3; D possibly corresponds to TRBD1 (6 bases). The germline gives CDR1 MNHNY, CDR2 SVGAGI (reference sequence). Trimming shortened V by 7 bases and J by 0 bases, and 10 bases separated the two germline ends. This CDR3 is 14 amino acids long. Here the CDR3 DNA reads TGTGCCAGCAAAGGACAGTACTCTGGAAACACCATATATTTT. Translated, it gives CASKGQYSGNTIYF.

V gene TRBV19 combines with J gene TRBJ1-1; no definite D call. CDR1 and CDR2 from the germline V gene are LNHDA and SQIVND (reference sequence). The V end lost 5 bases, the J end lost 5 bases, and 12 bases lay between the germline ends. This CDR3 spans 13 amino acids. The CDR3 region has the DNA TGTGCCAGTAGTGGCAGCCGGGGTACTGAAGCTTTCTTT. Translating gives CASSGSRGTEAFF.

The gene calls are TRBV6-1 and TRBJ1-5; TRBD1 matches 8 bases. The CDR3 is made up of 13 amino acids. With 6 bases clipped from V and 15 bases from J, the junction kept 13 bases outside the gene matches. Germline-derived CDR1 and CDR2 are MNHNS and SASEGT. CDR3 protein: CASRASGTGLPHF. The CDR3 DNA reads TGTGCCAGCAGGGCCTCCGGGACAGGCCTTCCGCATTTT.

V gene TRBV7-2 combines with J gene TRBJ1-1; D not resolved. The V gene's germline CDR1 is SGHTA and CDR2 FQGNSA. This CDR3 is 13 amino acids long. V gave up 1 base and J gave up 11 bases, with 14 bases separating them. The CDR3 sequence is CASSLESSMGAFF. As DNA, the CDR3 is TGTGCCAGCAGCTTAGAGTCCTCCATGGGGGCTTTCTTT.

The chain employs TRBV13 and TRBJ2-3; D remains ambiguous. V was clipped by 3 bases and J by 4 bases, with 14 bases between them. Per germline, CDR1 PRHDT and CDR2 FYEKMQ (reference sequence). CDR3 length equals 15 residues. CDR3 in DNA: TGTGCCAGCAGCTTGCCCCCCCCCTGGTCAGATACGCAGTATTTT. It specifies CASSLPPPWSDTQYF.

V and J are TRBV5-1 and TRBJ2-7; 7 bases map to TRBD1. Losses at the gene ends were 3 bases for V and 9 bases for J; bases not matched to a gene: 9. This CDR3 has 13 amino acids. The germline V gene has CDR1 SGHRS and CDR2 YFSETQ. CDR3 DNA: TGCGCCAGCAGCTCAGGGGGTTCCGGGCGGCAGTACTTC. It translates to CASSSGGSGRQYF.

This chain connects TRBV27 to TRBJ2-1; D not resolved. In germline, CDR1 is MNHEY, CDR2 SMNVEV (reference sequence). Trimming removed 3 bases from V and 5 bases from J, with 11 bases in between. The CDR3 runs to 14 residues. The CDR3 loop is CASSLRNNHNEQFF. The CDR3 nucleotides are TGTGCCAGCAGTTTGCGTAATAACCACAATGAGCAGTTCTTC.

This clone occurred a few times. The chain's CDR3 is CASSFLGGGRPYEQYF. For the CDR3, the DNA is TGCGCCAGCAGCTTCCTGGGGGGCGGGAGGCCCTACGAGCAGTACTTC. The chain recombines TRBV5-1 with TRBJ2-7; 8 nucleotides align to TRBD2. Per the germline V gene, CDR1 is SGHRS and CDR2 is YFSETQ. CDR3 length: 16 residues. The J segment lost 2 bases and the V segment lost 2 bases, leaving 9 bases of the junction unmatched.